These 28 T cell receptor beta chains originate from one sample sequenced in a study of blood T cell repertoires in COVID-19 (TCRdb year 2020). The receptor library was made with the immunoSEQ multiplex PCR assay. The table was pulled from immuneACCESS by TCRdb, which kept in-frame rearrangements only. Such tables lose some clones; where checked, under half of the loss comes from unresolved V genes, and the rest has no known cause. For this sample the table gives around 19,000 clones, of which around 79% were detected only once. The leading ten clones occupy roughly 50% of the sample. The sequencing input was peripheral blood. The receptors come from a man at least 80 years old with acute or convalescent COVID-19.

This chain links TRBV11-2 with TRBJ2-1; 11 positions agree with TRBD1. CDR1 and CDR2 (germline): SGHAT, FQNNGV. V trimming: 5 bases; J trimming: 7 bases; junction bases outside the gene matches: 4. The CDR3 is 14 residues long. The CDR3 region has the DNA TGTGCCAGCAGCCGGACAGGGGGCAGGAATGAGCAGTTCTTC. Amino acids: CASSRTGGRNEQFF.

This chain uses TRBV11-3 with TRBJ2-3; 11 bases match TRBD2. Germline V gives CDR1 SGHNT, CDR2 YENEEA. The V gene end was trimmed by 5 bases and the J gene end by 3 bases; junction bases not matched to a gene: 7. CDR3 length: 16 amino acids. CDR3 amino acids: CASSPRTSGLTDTQYF. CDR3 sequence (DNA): TGTGCCAGCAGCCCACGGACTAGCGGGTTGACAGATACGCAGTATTTT.

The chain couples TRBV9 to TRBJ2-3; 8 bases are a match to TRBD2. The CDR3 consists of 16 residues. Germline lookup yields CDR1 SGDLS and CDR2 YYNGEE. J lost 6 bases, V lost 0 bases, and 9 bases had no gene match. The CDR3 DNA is TGTGCCAGCAGCGTAGGCGGGAGCGGGAGAGGTGATACGCAGTATTTT. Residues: CASSVGGSGRGDTQYF.

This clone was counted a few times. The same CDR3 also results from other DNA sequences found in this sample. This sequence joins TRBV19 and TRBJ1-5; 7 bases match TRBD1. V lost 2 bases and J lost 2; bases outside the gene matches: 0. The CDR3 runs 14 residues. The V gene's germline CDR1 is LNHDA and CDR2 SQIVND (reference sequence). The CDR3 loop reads CASSIQGGNQPQHF. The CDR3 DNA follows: TGTGCCAGTAGTATACAGGGGGGCAATCAGCCCCAGCATTTT.

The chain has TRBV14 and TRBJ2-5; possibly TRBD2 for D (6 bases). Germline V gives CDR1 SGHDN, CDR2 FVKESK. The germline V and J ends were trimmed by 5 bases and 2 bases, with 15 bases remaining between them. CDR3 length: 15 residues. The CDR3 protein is CASSFFSGQQETQYF. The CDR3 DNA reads TGTGCCAGCAGCTTTTTTAGCGGACAACAAGAGACCCAGTACTTC.

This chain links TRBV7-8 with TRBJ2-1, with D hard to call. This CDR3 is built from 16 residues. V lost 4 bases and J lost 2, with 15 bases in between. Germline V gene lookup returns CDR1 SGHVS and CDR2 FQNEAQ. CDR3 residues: CASSSHLQATYNEQFF. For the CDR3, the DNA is TGTGCCAGCAGCTCCCATTTGCAGGCGACCTACAATGAGCAGTTCTTC.

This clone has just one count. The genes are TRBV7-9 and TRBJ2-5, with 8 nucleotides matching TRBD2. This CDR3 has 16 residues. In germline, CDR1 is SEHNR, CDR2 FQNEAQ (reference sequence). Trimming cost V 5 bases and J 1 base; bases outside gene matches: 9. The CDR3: CASSPAGAGAQETQYF. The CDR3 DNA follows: TGTGCCAGCAGCCCGGCAGGAGCGGGGGCCCAAGAGACCCAGTACTTC. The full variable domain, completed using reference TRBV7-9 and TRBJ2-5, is DTGVSQNPRHKITKRGQNVTFRCDPISEHNRLYWYRQTLGQGPEFLTYFQNEAQLEKSRLLSDRFSAERPKGSFSTLEIQRTEQGDSAMYLCASSPAGAGAQETQYFGPGTRLLVL.

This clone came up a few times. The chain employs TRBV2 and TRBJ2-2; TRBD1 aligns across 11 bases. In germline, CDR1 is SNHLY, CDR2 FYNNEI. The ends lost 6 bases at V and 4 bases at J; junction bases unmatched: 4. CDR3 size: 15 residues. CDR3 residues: CASRDRGHGTGELFF. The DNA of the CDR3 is TGTGCCAGCAGGGACAGGGGGCATGGCACCGGGGAGCTGTTTTTT.

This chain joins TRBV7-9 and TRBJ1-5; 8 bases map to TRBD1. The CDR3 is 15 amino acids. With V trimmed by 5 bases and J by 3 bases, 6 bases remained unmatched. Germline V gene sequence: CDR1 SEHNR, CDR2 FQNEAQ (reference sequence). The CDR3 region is CASSHGQGINQPQHF. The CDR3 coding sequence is TGTGCCAGCAGCCATGGACAGGGTATCAATCAGCCCCAGCATTTT. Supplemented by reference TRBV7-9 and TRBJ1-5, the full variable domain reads DTGVSQNPRHKITKRGQNVTFRCDPISEHNRLYWYRQTLGQGPEFLTYFQNEAQLEKSRLLSDRFSAERPKGSFSTLEIQRTEQGDSAMYLCASSHGQGINQPQHFGDGTRLSIL.

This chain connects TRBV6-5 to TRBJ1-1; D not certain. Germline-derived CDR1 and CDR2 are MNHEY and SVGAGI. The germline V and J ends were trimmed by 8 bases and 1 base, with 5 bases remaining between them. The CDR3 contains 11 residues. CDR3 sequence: CASQKNTEAFF. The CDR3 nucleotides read TGTGCCAGCCAGAAGAACACTGAAGCTTTCTTT.

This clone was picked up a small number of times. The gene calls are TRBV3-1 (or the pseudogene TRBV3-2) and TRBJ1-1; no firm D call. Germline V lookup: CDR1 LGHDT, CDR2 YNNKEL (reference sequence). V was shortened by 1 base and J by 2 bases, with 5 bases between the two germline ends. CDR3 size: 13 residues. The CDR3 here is CASSQAFNTEAFF. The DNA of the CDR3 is TGTGCCAGCAGCCAAGCCTTCAACACTGAAGCTTTCTTT.

CDR3 in amino acids: CASSKGTSGKLVGNEQFF. CDR3 in DNA: TGTGCCAGTAGTAAAGGGACTAGCGGGAAGCTGGTGGGTAATGAGCAGTTCTTC. This rearrangement joins TRBV19 to TRBJ2-1, with 13 bases identical to TRBD2. Trimming at V came to 4 bases and at J to 7 bases, leaving 13 bases not matched to a gene. The CDR3 runs to 18 residues. Germline V CDR1 and CDR2: LNHDA, SQIVND (reference sequence). Using reference TRBV19 and TRBJ2-1 for the parts outside the CDR3, the full variable domain is DGGITQSPKYLFRKEGQNVTLSCEQNLNHDAMYWYRQDPGQGLRLIYYSQIVNDFQKGDIAEGYSVSREKKESFPLTVTSAQKNPTAFYLCASSKGTSGKLVGNEQFFGPGTRLTVL.

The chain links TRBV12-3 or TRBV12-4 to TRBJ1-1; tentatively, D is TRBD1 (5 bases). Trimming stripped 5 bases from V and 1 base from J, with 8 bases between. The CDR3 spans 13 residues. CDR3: CASSMTENTEAFF. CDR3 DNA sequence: TGTGCCAGCAGTATGACAGAGAACACTGAAGCTTTCTTT.

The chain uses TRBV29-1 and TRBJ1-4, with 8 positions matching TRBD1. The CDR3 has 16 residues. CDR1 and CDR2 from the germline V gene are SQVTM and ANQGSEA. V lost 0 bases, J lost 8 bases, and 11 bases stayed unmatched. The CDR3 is CSVEDPVAGGREKLFF. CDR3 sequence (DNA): TGCAGCGTTGAAGATCCGGTAGCAGGGGGCAGGGAAAAACTGTTTTTT. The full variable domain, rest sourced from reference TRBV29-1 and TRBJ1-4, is SAVISQKPSRDICQRGTSLTIQCQVDSQVTMMFWYRQQPGQSLTLIATANQGSEATYESGFVIDKFPISRPNLTFSTLTVSNMSPEDSSIYLCSVEDPVAGGREKLFFGSGTQLSVL.

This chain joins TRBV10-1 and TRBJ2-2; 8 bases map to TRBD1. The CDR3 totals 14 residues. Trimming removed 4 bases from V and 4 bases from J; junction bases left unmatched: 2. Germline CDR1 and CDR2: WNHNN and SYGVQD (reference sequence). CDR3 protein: CASSGTGRTGELFF. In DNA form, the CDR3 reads TGCGCCAGCAGTGGGACAGGGCGCACCGGGGAGCTGTTTTTT.

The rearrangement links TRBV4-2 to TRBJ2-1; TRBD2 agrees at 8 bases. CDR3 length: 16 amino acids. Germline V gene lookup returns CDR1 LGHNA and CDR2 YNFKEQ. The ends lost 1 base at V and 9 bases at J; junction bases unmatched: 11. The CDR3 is CASSQGNREGLIEQFF. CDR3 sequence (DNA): TGTGCCAGCAGCCAAGGAAACCGGGAGGGCCTGATTGAGCAGTTCTTC.

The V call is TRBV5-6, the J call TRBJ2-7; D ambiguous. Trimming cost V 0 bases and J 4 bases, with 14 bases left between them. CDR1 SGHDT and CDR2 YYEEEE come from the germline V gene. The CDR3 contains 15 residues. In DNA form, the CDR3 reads TGTGCCAGCAGCTTGGGCCCCACCGGGTTATACGAGCAGTACGTC. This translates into CASSLGPTGLYEQYV.

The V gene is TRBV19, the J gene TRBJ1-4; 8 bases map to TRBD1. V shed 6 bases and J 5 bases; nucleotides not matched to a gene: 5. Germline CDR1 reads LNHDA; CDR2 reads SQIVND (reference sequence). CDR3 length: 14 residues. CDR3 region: CASRQRTGNEKLFF. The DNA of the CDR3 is TGTGCCAGTAGACAAAGGACAGGGAATGAAAAACTGTTTTTT.

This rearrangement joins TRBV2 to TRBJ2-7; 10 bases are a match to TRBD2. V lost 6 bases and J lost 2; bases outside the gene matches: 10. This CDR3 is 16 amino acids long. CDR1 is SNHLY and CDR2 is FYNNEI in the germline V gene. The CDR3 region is CASRQGLAVLTYEQYF. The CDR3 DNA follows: TGTGCCAGCAGGCAAGGACTAGCGGTTCTCACCTACGAGCAGTACTTC.

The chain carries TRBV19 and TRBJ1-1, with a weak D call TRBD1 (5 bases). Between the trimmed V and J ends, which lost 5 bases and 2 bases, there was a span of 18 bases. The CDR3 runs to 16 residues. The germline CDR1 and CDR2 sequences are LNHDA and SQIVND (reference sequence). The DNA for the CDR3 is TGTGCCAGTAGTTCCCAGGGAAGGTTAATAAACACTGAAGCTTTCTTT. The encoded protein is CASSSQGRLINTEAFF.

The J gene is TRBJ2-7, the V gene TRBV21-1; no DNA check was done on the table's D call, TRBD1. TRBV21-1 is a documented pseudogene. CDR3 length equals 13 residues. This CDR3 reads CASSMRQIYEQYF. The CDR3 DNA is TGTGCCAGCAGCATGCGACAGATATACGAGCAGTACTTC.

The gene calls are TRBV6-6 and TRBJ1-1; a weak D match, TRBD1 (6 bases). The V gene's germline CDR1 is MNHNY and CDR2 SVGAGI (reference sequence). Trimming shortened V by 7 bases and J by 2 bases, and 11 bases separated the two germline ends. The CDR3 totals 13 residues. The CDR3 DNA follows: TGTGCCAGCACTAACAGGGCAAACACTGAAGCTTTCTTT. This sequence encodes CASTNRANTEAFF.

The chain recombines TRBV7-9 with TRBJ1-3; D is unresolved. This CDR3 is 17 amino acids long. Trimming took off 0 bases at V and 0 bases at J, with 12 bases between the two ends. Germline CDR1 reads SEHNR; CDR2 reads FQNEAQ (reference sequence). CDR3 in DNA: TGTGCCAGCAGCTTAGCAAGGCAAAGGAGCTCTGGAAACACCATATATTTT. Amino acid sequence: CASSLARQRSSGNTIYF.

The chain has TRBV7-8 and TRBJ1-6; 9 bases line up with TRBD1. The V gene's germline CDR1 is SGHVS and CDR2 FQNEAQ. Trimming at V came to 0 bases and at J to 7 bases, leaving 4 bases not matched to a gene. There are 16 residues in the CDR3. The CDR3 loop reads CASSLAGTGTNSPLHF. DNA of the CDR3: TGTGCCAGCAGCTTAGCGGGGACAGGGACAAATTCACCCCTCCACTTT.

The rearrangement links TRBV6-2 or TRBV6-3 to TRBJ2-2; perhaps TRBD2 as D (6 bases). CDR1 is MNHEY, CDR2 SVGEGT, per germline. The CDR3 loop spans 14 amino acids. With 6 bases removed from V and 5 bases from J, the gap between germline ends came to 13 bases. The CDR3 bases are TGTGCCAGCAGCCTTACTAGCTTTACCGGGGAGCTGTTTTTT. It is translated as CASSLTSFTGELFF.

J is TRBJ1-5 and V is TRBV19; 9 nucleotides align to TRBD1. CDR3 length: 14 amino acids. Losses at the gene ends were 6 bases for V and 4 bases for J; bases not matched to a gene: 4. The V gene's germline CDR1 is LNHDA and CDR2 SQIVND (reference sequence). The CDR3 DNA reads TGTGCCAGTAGCGGGACAGGGCCTAATCAGCCCCAGCATTTT. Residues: CASSGTGPNQPQHF.

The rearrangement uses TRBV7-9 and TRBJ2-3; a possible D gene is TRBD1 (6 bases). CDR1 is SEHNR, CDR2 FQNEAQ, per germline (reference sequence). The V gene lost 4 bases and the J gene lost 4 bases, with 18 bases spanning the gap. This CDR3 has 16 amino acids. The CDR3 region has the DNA TGTGCCAGCAGCTCATCCTCAGGGGTGGTCGCAGATACGCAGTATTTT. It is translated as CASSSSSGVVADTQYF.

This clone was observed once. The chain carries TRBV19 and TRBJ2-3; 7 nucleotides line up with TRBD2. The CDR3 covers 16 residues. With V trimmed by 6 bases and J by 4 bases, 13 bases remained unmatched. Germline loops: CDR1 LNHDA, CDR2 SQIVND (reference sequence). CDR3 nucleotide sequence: TGTGCCAGTAGCTCCTGGGAGGGCGCCGGGGCAGATACGCAGTATTTT. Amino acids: CASSSWEGAGADTQYF.